This T cell receptor beta chain was obtained from a study of cytomegalovirus exposure and HLA in healthy donors. V was pared by 3 bases and J by 3 bases, with 12 bases between. This CDR3 has 14 amino acids. Germline V gene sequence: CDR1 KGHSH, CDR2 LQKENI. The PCR ran on 60 Vbeta and 13 Jbeta primers. Profiled with immunoSEQ multiplex PCR; TCRdb holds only in-frame clones, not every one. Counted here are under 250,000 clones, about 80% occurring once; the ten biggest clones make up 0.63%. The TCR originated in a man aged 18 to 29 in good health and CMV-seronegative. The sample taken for sequencing was PBMCs. The rearrangement joins TRBV18 to TRBJ2-7; no definite D call. The CDR3 reads CASSPPGMGYEQYF. CDR3 sequence (DNA): TGTGCCAGCTCACCTCCAGGTATGGGCTACGAGCAGTACTTC. Based on the CDR3 plus reference TRBV18 and TRBJ2-7, the full variable domain is NAGVMQNPRHLVRRRGQEARLRCSPMKGHSHVYWYRQLPEEGLKFMVYLQKENIIDESGMPKERFSAEFPKEGPSILRIQQVVRGDSAAYFCASSPPGMGYEQYFGPGTRLTVT.